This is a list of T cell receptor delta chains from one sample in a study of gamma-delta chains in newborns, infants, children. TCRdb re-identified clones in the reads via CATT. Among about 4,000 delta-chain clones, around 40% were seen once, and the ten largest hold 8.6%. The sample consisted of blood, taken at week 6. Source of these receptors: a child who was a newborn, infant or young child, either healthy, febrile or measles-vaccinated (not recorded which). Each CDR3 is given with its conserved first and last residue. Fields, in order: CDR3 DNA, CDR3 protein, clone size, V gene, J gene, D gene. The D gene is left open where the match is weak. Some rows mark clone size as missing; the rest say once, few, many or name a class of expanded clone.

CDR3 DNA: TGTGCTCTTGGGGAATCGGGCTTCCGGGGGGGGATACCTTGCTTTTACACCGATAAACTCATCTTT
CDR3 protein: CALGESGFRGGIPCFYTDKLIF
clone size: .
V gene: TRDV1
J gene: TRDJ1
D gene: TRDD3

CDR3 DNA: TGTGCTCTTGGGGAACCGGTTTCCAAACATGGACGAATCACCGATAAACTCATCTTT
CDR3 protein: CALGEPVSKHGRITDKLIF
clone size: few
V gene: TRDV1
J gene: TRDJ1
D gene: .

CDR3 DNA: TGTGCTCTTGGGGAAGAAGGGCCCACGCGAGGACCGGGTAAACTCATCTTT
CDR3 protein: CALGEEGPTRGPGKLIF
clone size: few
V gene: TRDV1
J gene: TRDJ1
D gene: .

CDR3 DNA: TGTGCTCTTGGGGTGCGAGGCTACCCCGGCTACTGGGGGATCCTCCTTTTGACAGCACAACTCTTCTTT
CDR3 protein: CALGVRGYPGYWGILLLTAQLFF
clone size: few
V gene: TRDV1
J gene: TRDJ2
D gene: TRDD3

CDR3 DNA: TGTGCTCTTGGGAACCTTCCGACGTCCGATAAACTCACCTTT
CDR3 protein: CALGNLPTSDKLTF
clone size: .
V gene: TRDV1
J gene: TRDJ1
D gene: .

CDR3 DNA: TGTGCTCTTGGGGAACCCCCGGGGTGGGGGAGGTACACCGATAAACTCATCTTT
CDR3 protein: CALGEPPGWGRYTDKLIF
clone size: few
V gene: TRDV1
J gene: TRDJ1
D gene: TRDD3

CDR3 DNA: TGTGCAGCATCTGGTCATCGGGGGGATACGTCCGCCACCGATAAACTCATCTTT
CDR3 protein: CAASGHRGDTSATDKLIF
clone size: medium-sized
V gene: TRAV29/DV5
J gene: TRDJ1
D gene: TRDD3

CDR3 DNA: TGTGCCTCCCTCCGGGTACTGGGTTACACCGATAAACTCATCTTT
CDR3 protein: CASLRVLGYTDKLIF
clone size: .
V gene: TRDV3
J gene: TRDJ1
D gene: .

CDR3 DNA: TGTGCCTGTGACACCGTAGGCTCCTTCCCACCGACTGGGGGATACGACACCGATGAACTCATCTTT
CDR3 protein: CACDTVGSFPPTGGYDTDELIF
clone size: .
V gene: TRDV2
J gene: TRDJ1
D gene: TRDD3

CDR3 DNA: TGTGCTCTTGGGGCCAATGGGTGTTGGTTTGCCTCTGCCCACTGGGGGATACAGTACCTCTACACCGATAAACTCATCTTT
CDR3 protein: CALGANGCWFASAHWGIQYLYTDKLIF
clone size: .
V gene: TRDV1
J gene: TRDJ1
D gene: TRDD3

CDR3 DNA: TGTGCTCTTGGGGCACCCCTTCCTCTAGGTTTCCGTACCATCCCGGCACAACTCTTCTTT
CDR3 protein: CALGAPLPLGFRTIPAQLFF
clone size: once
V gene: TRDV1
J gene: TRDJ2
D gene: TRDD2

CDR3 DNA: TGTGCCTGTGACACGAGGGGGGATATCCCCGACACCGATAAACTCATCTTT
CDR3 protein: CACDTRGDIPDTDKLIF
clone size: few
V gene: TRDV2
J gene: TRDJ1
D gene: TRDD3

CDR3 DNA: TGTGCTCTTGGGGAACTCCCCCTTCGGTACTGGGGGCTGTACACCGATAAACTCATCTTT
CDR3 protein: CALGELPLRYWGLYTDKLIF
clone size: .
V gene: TRDV1
J gene: TRDJ1
D gene: TRDD3

CDR3 DNA: TGTGCTCTTGGGGAAGTAGGGGGATACGCGTTTAAACTCATCTTT
CDR3 protein: CALGEVGGYAFKLIF
clone size: few
V gene: TRDV1
J gene: TRDJ1
D gene: TRDD3

CDR3 DNA: TGTGCCTCACCTCGGCCCTCCTTCAGGGAACCACTGGGGTCCTGGGACACCCGACAGATGTTTTTC
CDR3 protein: CASPRPSFREPLGSWDTRQMFF
clone size: few
V gene: TRDV3
J gene: TRDJ3
D gene: TRDD3

CDR3 DNA: TGTGCCTGTGACACCGTCGCTGAGAGCTCCTGGGACACCCGACAGATGTTTTTC
CDR3 protein: CACDTVAESSWDTRQMFF
clone size: medium-sized
V gene: TRDV2
J gene: TRDJ3
D gene: .

CDR3 DNA: TGTGCTCTTGGGGAATTCGTGCTGGGGGATACATGTAGGACCGATAAACTCATCTTT
CDR3 protein: CALGEFVLGDTCRTDKLIF
clone size: .
V gene: TRDV1
J gene: TRDJ1
D gene: TRDD3

CDR3 DNA: TGTGCCTGTGACATACTGGGGGATTGGGACACCCGACAGATGTTTTTC
CDR3 protein: CACDILGDWDTRQMFF
clone size: medium-sized
V gene: TRDV2
J gene: TRDJ3
D gene: TRDD3

CDR3 DNA: TGTGCTCTTGGGGAACTTCCACAGAAGGGCTCACCCCCGATGTACACCGATAAACTCATCTTT
CDR3 protein: CALGELPQKGSPPMYTDKLIF
clone size: few
V gene: TRDV1
J gene: TRDJ1
D gene: .

CDR3 DNA: TGTGCCTGTGACAAACTGCCCCTGGGGGATTTGGGCGCCGATAAACCCATCTTT
CDR3 protein: CACDKLPLGDLGADKPIF
clone size: .
V gene: TRDV2
J gene: TRDJ1
D gene: TRDD3

CDR3 DNA: TGTGCCTGCGACACAGCCGAGGCTGGGGGACGCACCGATAAACTCATCTTT
CDR3 protein: CACDTAEAGGRTDKLIF
clone size: .
V gene: TRDV2
J gene: TRDJ1
D gene: TRDD3

CDR3 DNA: TGTGCTCTTGGGGAACTCGTCGGTACTGGGGGACAGTACACCGATAAACTCATCTTT
CDR3 protein: CALGELVGTGGQYTDKLIF
clone size: few
V gene: TRDV1
J gene: TRDJ1
D gene: TRDD3

CDR3 DNA: TGTGCAGCAAGCGAAGAGAAAACCCCCAAGGGTACTGGGGGATGGGGGTACACCGATAAACTCATCTTT
CDR3 protein: CAASEEKTPKGTGGWGYTDKLIF
clone size: .
V gene: TRAV29/DV5
J gene: TRDJ1
D gene: TRDD3

CDR3 DNA: TGTGCCTGTGACGGGATGGGGGATTCCTCTTTGACAGCACAACTCTTCTTT
CDR3 protein: CACDGMGDSSLTAQLFF
clone size: medium-sized
V gene: TRDV2
J gene: TRDJ2
D gene: TRDD3

CDR3 DNA: TGTGCCTGTGACACCGTTTTACTGGGGGATACTCCTGCCCAGGAACTCATCTTT
CDR3 protein: CACDTVLLGDTPAQELIF
clone size: medium-sized
V gene: TRDV2
J gene: TRDJ1
D gene: TRDD3

CDR3 DNA: TGTGCTCTTGGGGATACCCTCGGAGTAGACCCCGAATGCTATACCTATAAACTCATCTTT
CDR3 protein: CALGDTLGVDPECYTYKLIF
clone size: .
V gene: TRDV1
J gene: TRDJ1
D gene: .

CDR3 DNA: TGTGCCTCCCGGCCTTCCCGAGTACTGGGGGATACGGGACTCATCTTT
CDR3 protein: CASRPSRVLGDTGLIF
clone size: medium-sized
V gene: TRDV3
J gene: TRDJ1
D gene: TRDD3

CDR3 DNA: TGTGCCTGTGACAACTGGGGGTTGAGCTCCTGGGACACCCGACAGATGTTTTTC
CDR3 protein: CACDNWGLSSWDTRQMFF
clone size: medium-sized
V gene: TRDV2
J gene: TRDJ3
D gene: TRDD3

CDR3 DNA: TGTGCTCTTGTGGGGGCCGATCCCTGGGGGGGAGGATACCCCGATAAACTCATCTTT
CDR3 protein: CALVGADPWGGGYPDKLIF
clone size: .
V gene: TRDV1
J gene: TRDJ1
D gene: TRDD3

CDR3 DNA: TGTGCTCTTGGGGAACTATGGAGACCTATCAAACTCATCTTT
CDR3 protein: CALGELWRPIKLIF
clone size: medium-sized
V gene: TRDV1
J gene: TRDJ1
D gene: .

CDR3 DNA: TGTGCCTGTGACACTGGGGGATATTACTCCTGGGACACCCGACAGATGTTTTTC
CDR3 protein: CACDTGGYYSWDTRQMFF
clone size: .
V gene: TRDV2
J gene: TRDJ3
D gene: TRDD3

CDR3 DNA: TGTGCTCTTGGGGAAATCCTAGGTTTATCCCGTACTGGGGGATCCAACACCGATAAACTCATCTTC
CDR3 protein: CALGEILGLSRTGGSNTDKLIF
clone size: .
V gene: TRDV1
J gene: TRDJ1
D gene: TRDD3

CDR3 DNA: TGTGCTCTTGGGGAACTAGAGTCCACCCCCGGGCCTGTCCCGACTGGGATTAAACTCATCTTT
CDR3 protein: CALGELESTPGPVPTGIKLIF
clone size: .
V gene: TRDV1
J gene: TRDJ1
D gene: .

CDR3 DNA: TGTGCCTGTGTTACTGCTGGGGGATCCTGGGACACCCGACAGATGTTTTTC
CDR3 protein: CACVTAGGSWDTRQMFF
clone size: .
V gene: TRDV2
J gene: TRDJ3
D gene: TRDD3

CDR3 DNA: TGTGCCTTAGGGTCTTCCGAGGAAAAAAGGGTACTGGGGGACTACCCCGATAAACTCATCTTT
CDR3 protein: CALGSSEEKRVLGDYPDKLIF
clone size: .
V gene: TRDV3
J gene: TRDJ1
D gene: TRDD3

CDR3 DNA: TGTGCTCTTGGGGAACGCCTGGTTACTGGGGGATACAGAGGCGCTTTGACAGCACAACTCTTCTTT
CDR3 protein: CALGERLVTGGYRGALTAQLFF
clone size: .
V gene: TRDV1
J gene: TRDJ2
D gene: TRDD3

CDR3 DNA: TGTGCAGCAAGGCCGTCTTCCATTCGGGGGGATATCTTACCTTACACCGATAAACTCATCTTT
CDR3 protein: CAARPSSIRGDILPYTDKLIF
clone size: .
V gene: TRAV29/DV5
J gene: TRDJ1
D gene: TRDD3

CDR3 DNA: TGTGCTCTTGGGGCACGACCCCCTCCTACGAACACTGGGGGATACGCTACCACCGGGAAACTCATCTTT
CDR3 protein: CALGARPPPTNTGGYATTGKLIF
clone size: few
V gene: TRDV1
J gene: TRDJ1
D gene: TRDD3

CDR3 DNA: TGTGCCTGTGACTACTGGGGGATCCCGGGCACCGATAAACTCATCTTT
CDR3 protein: CACDYWGIPGTDKLIF
clone size: medium-sized
V gene: TRDV2
J gene: TRDJ1
D gene: TRDD3

CDR3 DNA: TGTGCCTGTGACAGCATCGGATCGCGTCTGGGGGAGATGACAGCACAACTCTTCTTT
CDR3 protein: CACDSIGSRLGEMTAQLFF
clone size: medium-sized
V gene: TRDV2
J gene: TRDJ2
D gene: TRDD3

CDR3 DNA: TGTGCTCTTTGGATGAATCCCCGAATGGGGGGCCACACCGATAAACTCATCTTT
CDR3 protein: CALWMNPRMGGHTDKLIF
clone size: .
V gene: TRDV1
J gene: TRDJ1
D gene: .

CDR3 DNA: TGTGCTTGCGCCGGGGGGTACACCGATAAACTCATCTTT
CDR3 protein: CACAGGYTDKLIF
clone size: once
V gene: TRDV2
J gene: TRDJ1
D gene: .

CDR3 DNA: TGTGCCTCCGGAAAGCTTCCTACAGCCATTGGGGGATACGCTCCGCTCATCTTT
CDR3 protein: CASGKLPTAIGGYAPLIF
clone size: .
V gene: TRDV3
J gene: TRDJ1
D gene: TRDD3

CDR3 DNA: TGTGCCTTTAAGACTCAGGCTTCCTCTACTGGGGGATACACCGATAAACTCATCTTT
CDR3 protein: CAFKTQASSTGGYTDKLIF
clone size: few
V gene: TRDV3
J gene: TRDJ1
D gene: TRDD3

CDR3 DNA: TGTGCCTGTGACACCGAGTTGGGTTCCTGGGACACCCGACAGATGTTTTTC
CDR3 protein: CACDTELGSWDTRQMFF
clone size: few
V gene: TRDV2
J gene: TRDJ3
D gene: .

CDR3 DNA: TGTGCCTGTGACACCCTTACTGGGGGATACACCGATAAACTCATCTTT
CDR3 protein: CACDTLTGGYTDKLIF
clone size: .
V gene: TRDV2
J gene: TRDJ1
D gene: TRDD3

CDR3 DNA: TGTGCCTTTGCAGGATACACCGTTAAACTCATCTTT
CDR3 protein: CAFAGYTVKLIF
clone size: .
V gene: TRDV3
J gene: TRDJ1
D gene: .

CDR3 DNA: TGTGCCTGTGACACCCTACTGGGGGATACGGCCTGGGACACCCGACAGATGTTTTTC
CDR3 protein: CACDTLLGDTAWDTRQMFF
clone size: medium-sized
V gene: TRDV2
J gene: TRDJ3
D gene: TRDD3

CDR3 DNA: TGTGCTCTTGGGGCCTCTTCCTCATCGGGCTTCGGGCTCACCGATAAACTCATCTTT
CDR3 protein: CALGASSSSGFGLTDKLIF
clone size: medium-sized
V gene: TRDV1
J gene: TRDJ1
D gene: .

CDR3 DNA: TGTGCCTTTAGTCCCGGGGGATCGGGGCGGAAACTCATCTTT
CDR3 protein: CAFSPGGSGRKLIF
clone size: .
V gene: TRDV3
J gene: TRDJ1
D gene: TRDD3

CDR3 DNA: TGTGCTCTTGGGGAAAGGAGAGTTCCGGGGGACTACACCGATAAACTCATCTTT
CDR3 protein: CALGERRVPGDYTDKLIF
clone size: few
V gene: TRDV1
J gene: TRDJ1
D gene: .

CDR3 DNA: TGTGCCTTTTCGTACACCGATAAACTCATCTTT
CDR3 protein: CAFSYTDKLIF
clone size: .
V gene: TRDV3
J gene: TRDJ1
D gene: .